The 13 T cell receptor beta chains below were found in one sample sequenced in a study of T cell responses to AZD1222 COVID-19 vaccine. This table comes from immunoSEQ multiplex PCR, and its TCRdb copy is limited to in-frame clones, with some not included. The sample carries 200,000 to 250,000 clones, around 94% recorded once. The source material was peripheral blood, sampled 28 days after the second dose of the MenACWY control vaccine. Receptor source: an adult who received the MenACWY meningococcal vaccine as a control.

The chain links TRBV5-6 to TRBJ1-2; 8 bases fit TRBD1. This CDR3 spans 14 amino acids. V was clipped by 3 bases and J by 4 bases; unmatched bases: 5. The germline V gene encodes CDR1 SGHDT and CDR2 YYEEEE. The CDR3 DNA follows: TGTGCCAGCAGCTCAAGTCAGGGGGCCTATGGCTACACCTTC. This sequence encodes CASSSSQGAYGYTF.

The CDR3 loop reads CASTSRGIAYGYTF. The CDR3 DNA sequence: TGTGCCAGCACAAGCAGGGGGATTGCCTATGGCTACACCTTC. The chain combines TRBV28 with TRBJ1-2; 7 bases are shared with TRBD1. V shed 7 bases and J 4 bases; nucleotides not matched to a gene: 9. The CDR3 totals 14 residues. Germline-derived CDR1 and CDR2 are MDHEN and SYDVKM.

This clone is a singleton in its sample. The V and J genes are TRBV5-4 and TRBJ1-1; TRBD1 matches at 11 bases. The V segment lost 4 bases and the J segment 0 bases; nucleotides outside the gene matches: 11. This CDR3 is 18 amino acids long. Germline V lookup: CDR1 SGHNT, CDR2 YYREEE (reference sequence). The CDR3 spells CASSPPPDRGLLNTEAFF. The DNA of the CDR3 is TGTGCCAGCAGCCCCCCCCCGGACAGGGGGCTTCTGAACACTGAAGCTTTCTTT. Using reference TRBV5-4 and TRBJ1-1 for the parts outside the CDR3, the full variable domain is ETGVTQSPTHLIKTRGQQVTLRCSSQSGHNTVSWYQQALGQGPQFIFQYYREEENGRGNFPPRFSGLQFPNYSSELNVNALELDDSALYLCASSPPPDRGLLNTEAFFGQGTRLTVV.

The gene calls are TRBV6-5 and TRBJ1-4, with a tentative D call TRBD1 (6 bases). Germline V gives CDR1 MNHEY, CDR2 SVGAGI. The length of the CDR3 is 15 residues. Trimming removed 4 bases at V and 3 bases at J, with 12 bases between. The CDR3 loop is CASSLIGGPNEKLFF. Here the CDR3 DNA reads TGTGCCAGCAGTTTAATAGGGGGGCCTAATGAAAAACTGTTTTTT.

CDR3 in DNA: TGTGCCAGCAGCGCACGGACAGGGGCTGGAAACACCATATATTTT. Its translation: CASSARTGAGNTIYF. V and J are TRBV7-6 and TRBJ1-3; 9 bases fit TRBD1. Germline V gene lookup returns CDR1 SGHVS and CDR2 FNYEAQ. CDR3 size: 15 residues. The ends lost 5 bases at V and 2 bases at J; junction bases unmatched: 4.

V gene TRBV10-3 combines with J gene TRBJ2-1; TRBD2 matches 8 bases. The junction had 14 bases not matched to a gene; V was cut back by 6 bases and J by 10 bases. The CDR3 extends over 15 amino acids. CDR1 and CDR2 from the germline V gene are ENHRY and SYGVKD. DNA of the CDR3: TGTGCCATCAGCCGCCTCGGGGTAGCGGGAAACGAGCAGTTCTTC. Protein: CAISRLGVAGNEQFF.

The gene calls are TRBV11-2 and TRBJ2-7, with 9 positions matching TRBD1. The CDR3 totals 14 residues. The J segment lost 2 bases and the V segment lost 3 bases, leaving 2 bases of the junction unmatched. Germline CDR1 and CDR2: SGHAT and FQNNGV. CDR3: CASSFDRGTYEQYF. CDR3 nucleotide sequence: TGTGCCAGCAGCTTTGACAGGGGGACCTACGAGCAGTACTTC.

J is TRBJ1-2 and V is TRBV28; D gene ambiguous. The CDR3 loop spans 12 amino acids. The germline V gene encodes CDR1 MDHEN and CDR2 SYDVKM. V lost 6 bases and J 1 base, leaving 6 bases between the germline ends. This CDR3 is CASRRNNYGYTF. The CDR3 nucleotides are TGTGCCAGCAGACGGAATAACTATGGCTACACCTTC.

The V and J genes are TRBV6-5 and TRBJ1-5, with D hard to call. CDR3 length equals 12 residues. V was pared by 5 bases and J by 4 bases, with 6 bases between. Germline V gives CDR1 MNHEY, CDR2 SVGAGI. DNA for the CDR3: TGTGCCAGCAGTAGCCCGAATCAGCCCCAGCATTTT. Its protein is CASSSPNQPQHF.

The genes are TRBV12-5 and TRBJ1-1; D perhaps matches TRBD1 (5 bases). The CDR3 is 14 amino acids. V lost 4 bases and J 0 bases, leaving 9 bases between the germline ends. Per the germline V gene, CDR1 is LGHNT and CDR2 is FRNRAP. The CDR3 protein is CASGSDSLNTEAFF. As DNA, the CDR3 is TGTGCTAGTGGTTCAGACAGCCTGAACACTGAAGCTTTCTTT.

The chain couples TRBV5-1 to TRBJ2-3, with D possibly TRBD1 on 5 matching bases. With 2 bases removed from V and 0 bases from J, the gap between germline ends came to 7 bases. The CDR3 covers 14 residues. Germline assignment: CDR1 SGHRS and CDR2 YFSETQ. The CDR3 bases are TGCGCCAGCAGCTTACAGGAAAGCACAGATACGCAGTATTTT. It is translated as CASSLQESTDTQYF.

The chain combines TRBV19 with TRBJ2-1; maybe TRBD2 (6 bases). There are 15 residues in the CDR3. In germline, CDR1 is LNHDA, CDR2 SQIVND (reference sequence). V was trimmed by 3 bases and J by 4 bases, leaving 13 bases between them. For the CDR3, the DNA is TGTGCCAGTAGTATCTCGACTAGAATATACAATGAGCAGTTCTTC. It yields the protein CASSISTRIYNEQFF.

The chain uses TRBV9 and TRBJ1-2; a weak D match, TRBD1 (6 bases). V dropped 2 bases and J dropped 6 bases, with 17 bases sitting between them. The length of the CDR3 is 15 residues. Germline-derived CDR1 and CDR2 are SGDLS and YYNGEE. The CDR3 region has the DNA TGTGCCAGCAGCGTTAGACCGGGGGCGGGGGATGGCTACACCTTC. Its translation: CASSVRPGAGDGYTF. The whole variable domain, filled in from reference TRBV9 and TRBJ1-2, reads DSGVTQTPKHLITATGQRVTLRCSPRSGDLSVYWYQQSLDQGLQFLIQYYNGEERAKGNILERFSAQQFPDLHSELNLSSLELGDSALYFCASSVRPGAGDGYTFGSGTRLTVV.